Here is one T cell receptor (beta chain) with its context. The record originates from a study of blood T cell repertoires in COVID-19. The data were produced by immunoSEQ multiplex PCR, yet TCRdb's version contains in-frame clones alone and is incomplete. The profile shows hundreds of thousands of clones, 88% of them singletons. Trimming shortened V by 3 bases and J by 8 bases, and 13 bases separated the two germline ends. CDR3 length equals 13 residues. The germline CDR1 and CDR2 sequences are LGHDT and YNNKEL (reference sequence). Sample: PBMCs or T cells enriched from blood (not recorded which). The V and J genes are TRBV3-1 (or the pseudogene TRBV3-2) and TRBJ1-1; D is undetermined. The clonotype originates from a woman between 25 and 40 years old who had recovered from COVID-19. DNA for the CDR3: TGTGCCAGCAGCCAGAGCCGCGGCTCAGAAGCTTTCTTT. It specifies CASSQSRGSEAFF.